These T cell receptor beta chains were read from a single sample in a study of blood T cell repertoires in COVID-19. Using immunoSEQ multiplex PCR, the repertoire was profiled, and TCRdb retains in-frame clones only, with some absent. The sample has 180,000 or so clones; approximately 89% are singletons. Sequenced sample: peripheral blood. Source of these receptors: a woman aged 60-70 years with acute or convalescent COVID-19. The CDR3 runs from the conserved cysteine through the conserved F or W. A D gene is named only where the DNA matches it firmly. Rows give clone size only sometimes, using once, few, many, or a class for an expanded clone.

>TRBJ1-1|TRBV12-3/TRBV12-4|NA|NA
TGTGCCAGCAGTGGACAGAACACTGAAGCTTTCTTT
CASSGQNTEAFF
>TRBJ1-2|TRBV29-1|NA|NA
TGCAGCGTTGAAAGACAGTTCTATGGCTACACCTTC
CSVERQFYGYTF
>TRBJ1-4|TRBV6-5|NA|NA
TGTGCCAGCAGTTACAATCCGGCGGGGGCTAGTGAAAAACTGTTTTTT
CASSYNPAGASEKLFF
>TRBJ2-3|TRBV20-1|NA|NA
TGCAGTGCTAGGCACGGGGATACGCAGTATTTT
CSARHGDTQYF
>TRBJ2-5|TRBV6-5|NA|TRBD2
TGTGCCAGCAGTTACTCGACATCTGGGGGGGGAGAGACCCAGTACTTC
CASSYSTSGGGETQYF
>TRBJ2-5|TRBV7-7|NA|TRBD1
TGTGCTAGCAGCGGGACAGGGGGAGAGACCCAGTACTTC
CASSGTGGETQYF
>TRBJ2-5|TRBV12-5|NA|NA
TGTGCTAGTGGTTTTGGGGGGGCCCAAGAGACCCAGTACTTC
CASGFGGAQETQYF
>TRBJ2-2|TRBV4-1|NA|TRBD2
TGCGCCAGCAGCCAAGTTCGAGCGGGAGGGCCGGACACCGGGGAGCTGTTTTTT
CASSQVRAGGPDTGELFF
>TRBJ1-2|TRBV19|NA|NA
TGTGCCAGTAGTATTACGGGAGGAAACTATGGCTACACCTTC
CASSITGGNYGYTF
>TRBJ1-2|TRBV28|NA|TRBD1
TGTGCCAGCAGTAAAACCGGGACAGGGCTTGGCTACACCTTC
CASSKTGTGLGYTF
>TRBJ2-1|TRBV15|NA|NA
TGTGCCACCAGCACTAGACAGGTTTATGAGCAGTTCTTC
CATSTRQVYEQFF
>TRBJ1-2|TRBV30|NA|NA
TGTGCCTGGAGTGTTCAGACAACCGGCTATGGCTACACCTTC
CAWSVQTTGYGYTF
>TRBJ2-7|TRBV15|NA|NA
TGTGCCACCAGCAGAGACAGGGGCAGCTACGAGCAGTACTTC
CATSRDRGSYEQYF
>TRBJ2-2|TRBV5-1|NA|TRBD1
TGCGCCAGCACATCTGACAGGGTTTTAACCGGGGAGCTGTTTTTT
CASTSDRVLTGELFF
>TRBJ1-6|TRBV30|NA|NA
TGTGCCTGGAGTGCGGGCCAGGGTGGCTCACCCCTCCACTTT
CAWSAGQGGSPLHF
>TRBJ1-3|TRBV6-5|NA|NA
TGTGCCAGCACCTCGGTTGGAAACACCATATATTTT
CASTSVGNTIYF
>TRBJ2-7|TRBV3-1/TRBV3-2|NA|TRBD1
TGTGCCAGCAGCCCTACAGGGGCCTTCTACGAGCAGTACTTC
CASSPTGAFYEQYF
>TRBJ1-1|TRBV6-1|NA|TRBD1
TGTGCCAGCAGTGAAGGGGGACAGGTCTACACTGAAGCTTTCTTT
CASSEGGQVYTEAFF
>TRBJ2-7|TRBV3-1/TRBV3-2|once|TRBD1
TGTGCCAGCAGCCTGAAGGGTGAAGTGACAGGGTCCCACGAGCAGTACTTC
CASSLKGEVTGSHEQYF
>TRBJ2-6|TRBV2|few|NA
TGTGCCAGCGCACAGGGTGCCGCTGGGGCCAACGTCCTGACTTTC
CASAQGAAGANVLTF
>TRBJ2-1|TRBV5-1|NA|NA
TGCGCCAGCAGCTTAGGCGGGCCCCAGGCAAATGAGCAGTTCTTC
CASSLGGPQANEQFF
>TRBJ2-1|TRBV11-3|NA|TRBD2
TGTGCCAGCAGCGCGGGGACTAGTGGATACAATGAGCAGTTCTTC
CASSAGTSGYNEQFF
>TRBJ2-5|TRBV5-4|once|TRBD2
TGTGCCAGCAGCCCCCGGGGAGCGGGAGGAGTAGAGACCCAGTACTTC
CASSPRGAGGVETQYF
>TRBJ2-7|TRBV6-5|once|NA
TGTGCCAGCAGCCAGGGGTCATACGAGCAGTACTTC
CASSQGSYEQYF
>TRBJ1-6|TRBV28|NA|NA
TGTGCCAGTGCGGACAGAGGAGTCTCACCCCTCCACTTT
CASADRGVSPLHF
>TRBJ2-2|TRBV28|few|TRBD2
TGTGCCAGCAGACCGGGACTAGCGGGAGTCAGCGGGGAGCTGTTTTTT
CASRPGLAGVSGELFF